This is a list of T cell receptor beta chains from one sample in a study of blood T cell repertoires in COVID-19. Produced via immunoSEQ multiplex PCR; TCRdb's table is partial and in-frame only. Counted here are 150,000 to 200,000 clones, approximately 78% occurring once; the ten biggest clones make up under 3.5%. The sample taken for sequencing was peripheral blood. These receptors all stem from a woman at least 80 years old with active or convalescent COVID-19. Each CDR3 is given with its conserved first and last residue. The order of the fields is clone size, J gene, V gene, D gene, CDR3 protein, CDR3 DNA. D genes are given only for firm matches. For some rows the clone size is stated as once, few or many, or as a class when expanded; others skip it.

NA TRBJ2-2 TRBV28 NA CASRGHLNTGELFF TGTGCCAGCAGGGGACACCTGAACACCGGGGAGCTGTTTTTT
once TRBJ2-5 TRBV12-3/TRBV12-4 NA CASSLLETQYF TGTGCCAGCAGCCTTCTAGAGACCCAGTACTTC
NA TRBJ2-7 TRBV4-1 NA CASSQDLRVRYF TGCGCCAGCAGCCAAGATTTACGGGTTCGGTACTTC
NA TRBJ2-3 TRBV4-2 NA CASSPQISWGTDTQYF TGTGCCAGCAGCCCCCAAATTAGCTGGGGCACAGATACGCAGTATTTT
NA TRBJ1-2 TRBV2 NA CASSFTNGGNSYGYTF TGTGCCAGCAGCTTTACCAACGGGGGGAACAGTTATGGCTACACCTTC
once TRBJ1-4 TRBV19 NA CASRGTFDLYNEKLFF TGTGCCAGTAGGGGGACTTTCGACCTCTATAATGAAAAACTGTTTTTT
NA TRBJ2-1 TRBV4-1 NA CASSPATLGLDEQFF TGCGCCAGCAGCCCGGCCACTCTCGGACTCGATGAGCAGTTCTTC
NA TRBJ2-6 TRBV10-3 NA CAANSGANVLTF TGTGCCGCGAACTCTGGGGCCAACGTCCTGACTTTC
few TRBJ1-2 TRBV28 TRBD1 CASSAFGGDRGGNYGYTF TGTGCCAGCAGTGCATTTGGAGGGGACAGGGGGGGTAACTATGGCTACACCTTC
NA TRBJ1-1 TRBV2 TRBD1 CASSDGVGTGGAPSF TGTGCCAGCAGTGACGGAGTGGGGACAGGCGGGGCCCCGAGCTTT
NA TRBJ2-3 TRBV5-4 TRBD1 CASSLGQARLATDTQYF TGTGCCAGCAGCCTCGGACAGGCCCGACTTGCGACAGATACGCAGTATTTT
NA TRBJ2-5 TRBV2 NA CASSEQGFQETQYF TGTGCCAGCAGTGAGCAGGGGTTCCAAGAGACCCAGTACTTC
NA TRBJ2-2 TRBV5-1 NA CASSVSLSGNTGELFF TGCGCCAGCAGCGTATCCCTATCCGGGAACACCGGGGAGCTGTTTTTT
NA TRBJ1-1 TRBV29-1 NA CSVMRVSGTEAFF TGCAGCGTAATGCGAGTCTCCGGGACTGAAGCTTTCTTT
NA TRBJ2-5 TRBV7-9 TRBD2 CASSPASGGSQETQYF TGTGCCAGCAGCCCGGCTAGCGGGGGCTCCCAAGAGACCCAGTACTTC
NA TRBJ2-7 TRBV10-3 TRBD1 CATRDRTYEQYF TGTGCCACCCGGGACAGAACCTACGAGCAGTACTTC
few TRBJ1-3 TRBV6-1 NA CASSEAQAYSGNTIYF TGTGCCAGCAGTGAAGCACAGGCCTACTCTGGAAACACCATATATTTT
NA TRBJ2-5 TRBV5-4 TRBD1 CASSEKDRGGETQYF TGTGCCAGCAGTGAAAAAGACAGGGGGGGAGAGACCCAGTACTTC
NA TRBJ1-2 TRBV19 TRBD1 CASRKGPGGRYGYTF TGTGCCAGTAGAAAGGGACCAGGGGGCCGGTATGGCTACACCTTC
NA TRBJ1-5 TRBV7-2 TRBD1 CASSFDRGSRQPQHF TGTGCCAGCAGCTTTGACAGGGGTTCTCGACAGCCCCAGCATTTT
NA TRBJ2-5 TRBV4-2 NA CASSQDLETQYF TGTGCCAGCAGCCAAGATCTAGAGACCCAGTACTTC
NA TRBJ2-4 TRBV15 NA CATSREEAGAKNIQYF TGTGCCACCAGCAGAGAAGAAGCGGGAGCCAAAAACATTCAGTACTTC
NA TRBJ2-5 TRBV6-5 TRBD1 CASTPGTGGETQYF TGTGCCAGCACGCCCGGGACAGGGGGTGAGACCCAGTACTTC
NA TRBJ1-2 TRBV28 NA CASSENRAYGYTF TGTGCCAGCAGTGAGAACAGGGCCTATGGCTACACCTTC
NA TRBJ1-3 TRBV7-9 NA CASSPLLSGNTIYF TGTGCCAGCAGCCCACTCCTGTCCGGAAACACCATATATTTT
NA TRBJ1-1 TRBV7-3 NA CASSLGTSATEAFF TGTGCCAGCAGCCTCGGGACATCAGCCACTGAAGCTTTCTTT
NA TRBJ1-1 TRBV9 TRBD1 CASSARPTGGTEAFF TGTGCCAGCAGCGCCCGACCGACAGGGGGCACTGAAGCTTTCTTT